A selection of T cell receptor beta chains follows, all from one sample in a study of blood T cell repertoires in COVID-19. Profiled with immunoSEQ multiplex PCR; TCRdb holds only in-frame clones, not every one. Of 200,000 or so clones in the sample, about 87% were seen once. The specimen sequenced was PBMCs or T cells enriched from blood (not recorded which). All receptors come from a woman between 35 and 50 years old with acute COVID-19. The CDR3 runs from the conserved cysteine through the conserved F or W. The order of the fields is J gene, CDR3 length, clone size, V gene, D gene, CDR3 protein, CDR3 DNA. D genes are given only for firm matches. Rows give clone size only sometimes, using once, few, many, or a class for an expanded clone.

TRBJ1-6 | 21 | NA | TRBV4-1 | NA | CASSQEGGRSHSGSYNSPLHF | TGCGCCAGCAGCCAAGAGGGAGGGAGATCACACTCGGGCTCCTATAATTCACCCCTCCACTTT
TRBJ1-1 | 14 | NA | TRBV7-2 | NA | CASSPGQLNTEAFF | TGTGCCAGCAGCCCCGGACAGCTGAACACTGAAGCTTTCTTT
TRBJ2-6 | 15 | NA | TRBV6-6 | NA | CASLLPGSGANVLTF | TGTGCCAGCTTGCTCCCAGGTTCTGGGGCCAACGTCCTGACTTTC
TRBJ2-4 | 15 | NA | TRBV20-1 | TRBD1 | CSASLIGTGPNIQYF | TGCAGTGCTAGTCTTATCGGGACAGGGCCAAACATTCAGTACTTC
TRBJ1-1 | 19 | NA | TRBV2 | TRBD1 | CASSVRPGLGPQGFPEAFF | TGTGCCAGCAGTGTTCGTCCCGGATTGGGCCCACAGGGGTTCCCTGAAGCTTTCTTT
TRBJ2-2 | 16 | NA | TRBV4-3 | TRBD2 | CASSQDLAGANGELFF | TGCGCCAGCAGCCAAGACTTAGCGGGAGCGAACGGGGAGCTGTTTTTT
TRBJ2-7 | 15 | NA | TRBV15 | TRBD1 | CATSLDRGGSYEQYF | TGTGCCACCAGCCTGGACAGGGGGGGGTCCTACGAGCAGTACTTC
TRBJ2-7 | 13 | NA | TRBV20-1 | TRBD1 | CSASRGTGYEQYF | TGCAGTGCTAGTAGGGGGACAGGCTACGAGCAGTACTTC
TRBJ1-6 | 13 | few | TRBV2 | NA | CASNGLRDSPLHF | TGTGCCAGCAACGGACTAAGAGATTCACCCCTCCACTTT
TRBJ1-5 | 16 | NA | TRBV5-6 | NA | CASSLGGGDNYQPQHF | TGTGCCAGCAGCTTGGGAGGGGGGGACAACTATCAGCCCCAGCATTTT
TRBJ1-1 | 15 | NA | TRBV11-3 | NA | CASSPRGEGNTEAFF | TGTGCCAGCAGCCCTAGAGGGGAGGGGAACACTGAAGCTTTCTTT
TRBJ1-4 | 11 | once | TRBV20-1 | NA | CSASREEKLFF | TGCAGTGCTTCCCGAGAGGAAAAACTGTTTTTT
TRBJ2-2 | 15 | NA | TRBV24-1 | TRBD1 | CATSDASGGPGELFF | TGTGCCACCAGTGATGCGTCAGGGGGCCCCGGGGAGCTGTTTTTT
TRBJ2-2 | 17 | NA | TRBV5-1 | TRBD1 | CASSSLRGPANTGELFF | TGCGCCAGCAGCTCCCTTAGGGGGCCCGCGAACACCGGGGAGCTGTTTTTT
TRBJ1-1 | 13 | NA | TRBV18 | NA | CASSPTAETEAFF | TGTGCCAGCTCACCGACGGCGGAGACTGAAGCTTTCTTT
TRBJ1-5 | 15 | NA | TRBV5-1 | TRBD1 | CASSLTGLGNQPQHF | TGCGCCAGCAGTTTGACAGGGCTGGGCAATCAGCCCCAGCATTTT
TRBJ2-1 | 14 | NA | TRBV7-9 | NA | CASSLREARDEQFF | TGTGCCAGCAGCTTAAGGGAAGCGAGGGATGAGCAGTTCTTC
TRBJ2-1 | 12 | NA | TRBV5-6 | TRBD2 | CASSWEGNEQFF | TGTGCCAGCAGCTGGGAGGGCAATGAGCAGTTCTTC
TRBJ2-1 | 15 | NA | TRBV7-9 | TRBD2 | CASSLNSGARNEQFF | TGTGCCAGCAGCTTAAATAGCGGGGCTCGCAATGAGCAGTTCTTC
TRBJ1-1 | 17 | NA | TRBV5-1 | TRBD1 | CASSQSGPGGWSTEAFF | TGCGCCAGCAGCCAAAGCGGGCCAGGGGGATGGAGCACTGAAGCTTTCTTT
TRBJ2-6 | 17 | NA | TRBV19 | NA | CASSMILAGPGANVLTF | TGTGCCAGTAGTATGATTCTTGCAGGGCCAGGGGCCAACGTCCTGACTTTC
TRBJ2-7 | 15 | few | TRBV6-5 | TRBD1 | CASSSPGQGPYEQYF | TGTGCCAGCAGTTCACCGGGACAGGGACCCTACGAGCAGTACTTC
TRBJ2-5 | 16 | NA | TRBV18 | NA | CASSPTIRDTGETQYF | TGTGCCAGCTCACCGACTATTAGGGACACTGGAGAGACCCAGTACTTC
TRBJ2-2 | 18 | NA | TRBV20-1 | TRBD2 | CSASRVLAGGVNTGELFF | TGCAGTGCTAGTCGGGTGTTAGCGGGAGGGGTGAACACCGGGGAGCTGTTTTTT
TRBJ2-7 | 19 | NA | TRBV3-1/TRBV3-2 | TRBD2 | CASSPRLAGGLPGSYEQYF | TGTGCCAGCAGCCCTCGACTAGCGGGGGGCCTCCCCGGCTCCTACGAGCAGTACTTC
TRBJ1-1 | 17 | NA | TRBV4-1 | NA | CASSQEGQGLVNTEAFF | TGCGCCAGCAGCCAAGAAGGGCAGGGGCTGGTGAACACTGAAGCTTTCTTT
TRBJ1-2 | 12 | NA | TRBV6-5 | NA | CASRVGLGGYTF | TGTGCCAGCAGGGTCGGGTTAGGTGGCTACACCTTC
TRBJ1-2 | 13 | NA | TRBV30 | TRBD1 | CAWSGDRQSGYTF | TGTGCCTGGAGTGGGGACAGGCAATCGGGCTACACCTTC
TRBJ2-7 | 13 | NA | TRBV5-1 | NA | CASSLVGSYEQYF | TGCGCCAGCAGCTTGGTCGGTTCCTACGAGCAGTACTTC
TRBJ2-7 | 14 | NA | TRBV10-1 | NA | CASSESDCSYEQYF | TGCGCCAGCAGTGAGTCGGACTGCTCCTACGAGCAGTACTTC
TRBJ1-5 | 13 | NA | TRBV20-1 | NA | CSASRQGNQPQHF | TGCAGTGCTAGTCGACAGGGCAATCAGCCCCAGCATTTT
TRBJ2-7 | 12 | NA | TRBV12-3/TRBV12-4 | NA | CASSFRSYEQYF | TGTGCCAGCAGTTTCAGGTCCTACGAGCAGTACTTC
TRBJ2-1 | 15 | NA | TRBV5-1 | NA | CASSPAGRVRNEQFF | TGCGCCAGCAGCCCGGCGGGGCGGGTTCGGAATGAGCAGTTCTTC
TRBJ1-2 | 15 | NA | TRBV2 | TRBD1 | CASSVKQGLPYGYTF | TGTGCCAGCAGTGTCAAACAGGGGCTCCCCTATGGCTACACCTTC
TRBJ2-5 | 16 | NA | TRBV6-1 | NA | CASSEVGWAYQETQYF | TGTGCCAGCAGTGAAGTTGGTTGGGCATACCAAGAGACCCAGTACTTC
TRBJ1-4 | 14 | NA | TRBV20-1 | NA | CSASYPAGYEKLFF | TGCAGTGCTAGTTACCCGGCGGGCTATGAAAAACTGTTTTTT
TRBJ1-3 | 16 | NA | TRBV15 | TRBD1 | CATSRGDRVSGNTIYF | TGTGCCACCAGCAGAGGGGACAGGGTTTCTGGAAACACCATATATTTT
TRBJ1-6 | 15 | NA | TRBV3-1/TRBV3-2 | NA | CASSHSGGKDSPLHF | TGTGCCAGCAGCCACTCGGGGGGGAAGGATTCACCCCTCCACTTT
TRBJ1-6 | 16 | NA | TRBV4-1 | NA | CASSRGSSSYNSPLHF | TGCGCCAGCAGCCGGGGCTCCAGCTCCTATAATTCACCCCTCCACTTT
TRBJ2-1 | 15 | NA | TRBV6-4 | TRBD2 | CASSGEAGAGHEQFF | TGTGCCAGCAGTGGGGAGGCGGGAGCAGGCCATGAGCAGTTCTTC
TRBJ2-2 | 18 | NA | TRBV19 | TRBD1 | CASSKSGTGTASTGELFF | TGTGCCAGTAGTAAGTCCGGGACAGGGACAGCGAGCACCGGGGAGCTGTTTTTT
TRBJ2-2 | 14 | NA | TRBV14 | NA | CASSPHGGYGELFF | TGTGCCAGCAGCCCCCACGGGGGTTATGGGGAGCTGTTTTTT
TRBJ2-7 | 15 | NA | TRBV18 | TRBD1 | CASSLETGTHYEQYF | TGTGCCAGCTCACTAGAGACAGGGACACACTACGAGCAGTACTTC
TRBJ1-2 | 12 | NA | TRBV14 | NA | CASSPLPYGYTF | TGTGCCAGCAGCCCTCTCCCGTATGGCTACACCTTC
TRBJ2-5 | 17 | NA | TRBV7-9 | TRBD1 | CASSPGQGVLSQETQYF | TGTGCCAGCAGCCCGGGACAGGGAGTGTTATCACAAGAGACCCAGTACTTC
TRBJ1-5 | 15 | NA | TRBV5-4 | TRBD1 | CASSVGTGFNQPQHF | TGTGCCAGCAGCGTTGGGACAGGTTTTAATCAGCCCCAGCATTTT
TRBJ2-2 | 15 | once | TRBV10-1 | TRBD1 | CASSDGQGDTGELFF | TGCGCCAGCAGTGATGGACAGGGGGATACCGGGGAGCTGTTTTTT
TRBJ1-5 | 16 | NA | TRBV4-1 | NA | CASSQDRGQDAQPQHF | TGCGCCAGCAGCCAAGATAGAGGGCAGGACGCTCAGCCCCAGCATTTT
TRBJ1-1 | 15 | NA | TRBV19 | TRBD1 | CASSIMGQGNTEAFF | TGTGCCAGTAGTATCATGGGACAGGGAAACACTGAAGCTTTCTTT
TRBJ1-5 | 14 | NA | TRBV18 | NA | CASSPQGSNQPQHF | TGTGCCAGCTCACCGCAGGGATCCAATCAGCCCCAGCATTTT
TRBJ1-5 | 14 | NA | TRBV2 | TRBD1 | CASSPRQGYQPQHF | TGTGCCAGCAGCCCCCGACAGGGATATCAGCCCCAGCATTTT
TRBJ1-1 | 13 | NA | TRBV19 | NA | CASSPFRDSEAFF | TGTGCCAGTAGTCCCTTCCGAGACAGCGAAGCTTTCTTT
TRBJ1-2 | 14 | NA | TRBV5-1 | TRBD1 | CASSETGQIRGYTF | TGCGCCAGCAGTGAGACAGGGCAAATACGCGGCTACACCTTC
TRBJ1-5 | 23 | NA | TRBV21-1 | NA | CASSKAPKDTSGRRGDANQPQHF | TGTGCCAGCAGCAAAGCCCCAAAGGACACTAGTGGGAGGCGCGGTGACGCGAATCAGCCCCAGCATTTT
TRBJ1-3 | 17 | once | TRBV21-1 | NA | CASSKEWWGRGGNTIYF | TGTGCCAGCAGCAAAGAATGGTGGGGTCGCGGGGGAAACACCATATATTTT